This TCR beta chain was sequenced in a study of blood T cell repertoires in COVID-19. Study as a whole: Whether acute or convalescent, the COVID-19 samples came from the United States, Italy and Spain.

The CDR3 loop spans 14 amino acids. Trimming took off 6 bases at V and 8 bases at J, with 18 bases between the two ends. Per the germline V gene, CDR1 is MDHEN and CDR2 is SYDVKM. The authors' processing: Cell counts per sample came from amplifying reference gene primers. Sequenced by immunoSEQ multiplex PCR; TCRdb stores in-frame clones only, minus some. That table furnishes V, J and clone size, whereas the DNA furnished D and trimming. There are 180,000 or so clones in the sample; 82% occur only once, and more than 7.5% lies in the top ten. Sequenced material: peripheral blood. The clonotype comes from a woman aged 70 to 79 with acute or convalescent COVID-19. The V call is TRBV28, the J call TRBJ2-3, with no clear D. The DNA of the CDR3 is TGTGCCAGCAGCCGAGAGGAGTATCTCGGTACGCAGTATTTT. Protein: CASSREEYLGTQYF.